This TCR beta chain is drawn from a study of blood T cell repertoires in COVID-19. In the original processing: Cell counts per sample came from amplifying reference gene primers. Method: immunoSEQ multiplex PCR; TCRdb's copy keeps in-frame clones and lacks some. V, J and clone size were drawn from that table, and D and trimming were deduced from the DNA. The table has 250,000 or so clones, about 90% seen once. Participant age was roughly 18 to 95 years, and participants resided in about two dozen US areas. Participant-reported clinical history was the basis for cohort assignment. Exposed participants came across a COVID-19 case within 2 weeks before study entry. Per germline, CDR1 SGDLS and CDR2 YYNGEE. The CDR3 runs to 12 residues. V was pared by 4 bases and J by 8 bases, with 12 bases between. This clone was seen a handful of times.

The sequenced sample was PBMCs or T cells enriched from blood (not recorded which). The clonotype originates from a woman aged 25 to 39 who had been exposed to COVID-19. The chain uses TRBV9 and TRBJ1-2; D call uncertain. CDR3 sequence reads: CASSLNRGGYTF. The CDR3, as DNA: TGTGCCAGCAGCCTTAACCGGGGAGGCTACACCTTC.